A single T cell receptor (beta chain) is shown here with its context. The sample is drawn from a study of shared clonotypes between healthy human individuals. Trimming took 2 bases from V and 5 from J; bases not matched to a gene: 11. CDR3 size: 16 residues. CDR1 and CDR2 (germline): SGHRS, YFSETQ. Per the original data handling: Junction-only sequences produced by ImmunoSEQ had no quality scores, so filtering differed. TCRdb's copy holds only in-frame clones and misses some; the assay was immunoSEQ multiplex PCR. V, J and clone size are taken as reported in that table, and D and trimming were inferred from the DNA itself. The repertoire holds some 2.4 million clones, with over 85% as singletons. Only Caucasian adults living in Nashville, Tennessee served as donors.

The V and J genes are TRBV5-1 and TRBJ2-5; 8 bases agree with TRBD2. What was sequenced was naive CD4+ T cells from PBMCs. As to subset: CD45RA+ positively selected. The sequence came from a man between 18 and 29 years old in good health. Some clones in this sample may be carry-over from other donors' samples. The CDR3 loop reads CASSFIAGSMGETQYF. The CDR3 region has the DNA TGCGCCAGCAGCTTTATAGCGGGATCAATGGGGGAGACCCAGTACTTC. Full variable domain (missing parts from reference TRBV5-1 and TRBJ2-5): KAGVTQTPRYLIKTRGQQVTLSCSPISGHRSVSWYQQTPGQGLQFLFEYFSETQRNKGNFPGRFSGRQFSNSRSEMNVSTLELGDSALYLCASSFIAGSMGETQYFGPGTRLLVL.